These T cell receptor beta chains were read from a single sample in a study of memory CD4+ T cells and cytomegalovirus serostatus. Profiling relied on immunoSEQ multiplex PCR, and the TCRdb table lists in-frame clones only, not all of them. The data contain about 50,000 clones, over 65% of them seen just once; the ten biggest clones take up roughly 0.6%. Sequences were obtained from memory CD4+ T cells from blood. These receptors all come from an adult in good health and CMV-seronegative. Both conserved end residues are part of each CDR3. The D gene is left open where the match is weak.

j_call v_call d_call cdr3_aa
TRBJ1-1 TRBV2 - CADSAGWTNTEAFF
TRBJ1-2 TRBV18 - CASSRDVNYGYTF
TRBJ2-3 TRBV5-6 - CASSLRMGSSTDTQYF
TRBJ2-2 TRBV11-1 - CASDPDGNTGELFF
TRBJ1-5 TRBV6-1 TRBD1 CASSEVLTGSRGNQPQHF
TRBJ1-1 TRBV6-6 - CASLGHMNTEAFF
TRBJ1-6 TRBV19 - CASSIAGSSYNSPLHF
TRBJ2-3 TRBV2 - CAGTEGRLTDTQYF
TRBJ1-1 TRBV4-1 TRBD1 CASSQEGRGGTEAFF
TRBJ2-3 TRBV27 - CASSFVGGAIDTQYF
TRBJ2-1 TRBV28 TRBD2 CASSFGSSGGANEQFF
TRBJ2-6 TRBV2 - CASRGSGANVLTF
TRBJ2-2 TRBV29-1 - CSVGTFTNTGELFF
TRBJ2-2 TRBV5-1 - CASTRGIKDTGELFF
TRBJ1-5 TRBV15 - CATSRGSFNQPQHF
TRBJ2-1 TRBV7-2 - CASSPSYGNGYRTYNEQFF
TRBJ2-3 TRBV30 TRBD1 CASDATGTGGTDTQYF
TRBJ2-1 TRBV2 - CASSEALRGDGAQFF
TRBJ1-2 TRBV6-1 TRBD1 CASRGTGSFYGYTF
TRBJ1-5 TRBV5-4 - CASSLGGDNQPQHF
TRBJ1-1 TRBV7-9 - CASRPGTVRLAAFF
TRBJ1-2 TRBV2 - CASKGTQVNYGYTF
TRBJ1-1 TRBV4-3 - CASSRRGGGNTEAFF
TRBJ1-2 TRBV6-6 TRBD1 CASSSDRGSDGYTF
TRBJ1-5 TRBV7-2 TRBD1 CASSLEDRANQPQHF
TRBJ1-2 TRBV19 - CASSTQSQGNYGYTF
TRBJ1-2 TRBV5-4 - CASSLVGRTFGGYTF
TRBJ1-1 TRBV5-1 - CASSLDWGGGTEAFF
TRBJ1-5 TRBV18 - CASSPFGRRVGNQPQHF
TRBJ1-3 TRBV4-2 - CASSPGTERRAGNTIYF
TRBJ1-1 TRBV14 - CASSSSPNTEAFF
TRBJ1-1 TRBV5-1 - CASSLGHTYDTEAFF
TRBJ2-7 TRBV30 - CAWGDGTYEQYF
TRBJ1-1 TRBV5-6 TRBD1 CASTPSRTGPAFF
TRBJ2-1 TRBV15 TRBD1 CATSSRQGAVYEQFF
TRBJ2-5 TRBV29-1 TRBD1 CSVVAGGETQYF
TRBJ1-5 TRBV15 - CAVQHRLGVSNQPQHF
TRBJ1-5 TRBV6-1 - CASSRGPQPQHF
TRBJ2-3 TRBV2 - CATKGGPSTDTQYF
TRBJ2-7 TRBV7-2 - CASSPTRGSSEQYF
TRBJ1-3 TRBV9 - CASSVGSASSGNTIYF
TRBJ2-1 TRBV2 TRBD1 CASGEQGYDEQFF
TRBJ2-7 TRBV6-1 - CASSVEGFSYEQYF
TRBJ2-5 TRBV7-2 TRBD2 CASSRLGGGAKETQYF
TRBJ2-3 TRBV7-2 TRBD2 CASSFAGLAGDTQYF
TRBJ1-2 TRBV9 TRBD1 CASSVTGGLLWYGYTF
TRBJ2-7 TRBV20-1 - CSARISGVSHF
TRBJ2-7 TRBV7-2 TRBD1 CASSLAWDSIYEQYF
TRBJ1-4 TRBV27 - CASSFLSRSNEKLFF
TRBJ2-2 TRBV5-1 - CASRRTSNTGELFF
TRBJ1-6 TRBV30 - CAWSIPNSPLHF
TRBJ2-2 TRBV7-2 - CASRLGDTGELFF